Listed here is a single TCR beta chain. Using immunoSEQ multiplex PCR, the repertoire was profiled, and TCRdb retains in-frame clones only, with some absent. This table has approximately 200,000 clones, 75% to 90% appearing once. This CDR3 spans 18 amino acids. V lost 0 bases, J lost 0 bases, and 4 bases stayed unmatched. CDR1 is MGHRA and CDR2 is YSYEKL in the germline V gene. The data were obtained in a study of blood T cell repertoires in COVID-19. The sample was PBMCs or T cells enriched from blood (not recorded which). This receptor was identified in a woman aged 25 to 45 who had been exposed to COVID-19. The chain couples TRBV4-1 to TRBJ1-6, with 8 bases aligning to TRBD1. The CDR3: CASSQDQGASSYNSPLHF. DNA for the CDR3: TGCGCCAGCAGCCAAGATCAGGGGGCGAGCTCCTATAATTCACCCCTCCACTTT.